This entry lists 5 T cell receptor beta chains sequenced from one sample in a study of blood T cell repertoires in COVID-19. Data came from immunoSEQ multiplex PCR; TCRdb stores just in-frame clones and leaves some out. The sample lists 110,000 to 150,000 clones, more than 75% occurring once. The sequenced sample was peripheral blood. The receptors originated from a man in his fifties or sixties with acute or convalescent COVID-19.

The J gene is TRBJ2-7, the V gene TRBV28, with 10 nucleotides matching TRBD1. The CDR3 loop spans 15 amino acids. Germline values: CDR1 MDHEN, CDR2 SYDVKM. V lost 5 bases, J lost 4 bases, and 8 bases stayed unmatched. The CDR3 coding sequence is TGTGCCAGCAGTCCCGGGACAGGGGCGTTTTACGAGCAGTACTTC. Translating it yields CASSPGTGAFYEQYF.

V gene TRBV6-5 combines with J gene TRBJ1-2, with 8 bases aligning to TRBD1. This CDR3 region has 13 residues. Per the germline V gene, CDR1 is MNHEY and CDR2 is SVGAGI. V gave up 8 bases and J gave up 5 bases; unmatched junction bases: 7. Written as DNA, the CDR3 is TGTGCCAGCCCAGGACAGGGTTGGTATGGCTACACCTTC. Translating gives CASPGQGWYGYTF.

This chain links TRBV10-1 with TRBJ2-5, with D perhaps TRBD2 (6 bases). The V and J ends lost 6 bases and 3 bases respectively, with 14 bases between them. The CDR3 has 14 amino acids. The germline gives CDR1 WNHNN, CDR2 SYGVQD (reference sequence). Here the CDR3 reads CASRSELAEETQYF. In DNA form, the CDR3 reads TGCGCCAGCAGATCTGAATTAGCGGAAGAGACCCAGTACTTC.

The chain carries TRBV7-8 and TRBJ2-5; D is undetermined. Trimming shortened V by 8 bases and J by 2 bases, and 12 bases separated the two germline ends. This CDR3 has 13 amino acids. Germline CDR1 is SGHVS and CDR2 is FQNEAQ. CDR3 region: CASCLGAQETQYF. CDR3 coding DNA: TGTGCCAGCTGCCTAGGCGCACAAGAGACCCAGTACTTC. The full variable domain, its missing parts supplied by reference TRBV7-8 and TRBJ2-5, is GAGVSQSPRYKVAKRGQDVALRCDPISGHVSLFWYQQALGQGPEFLTYFQNEAQLDKSGLPSDRFFAERPEGSVSTLKIQRTQQEDSAVYLCASCLGAQETQYFGPGTRLLVL.

The genes are TRBV5-1 and TRBJ2-2; TRBD2 matches 12 bases. V lost 7 bases to trimming and J lost 6 bases; unmatched junction nucleotides: 10. Germline assignment: CDR1 SGHRS and CDR2 YFSETQ. The CDR3 has 16 residues. CDR3: CASCETSGRPPGELFF. CDR3 sequence (DNA): TGCGCCAGCTGCGAGACTAGCGGGAGACCCCCCGGGGAGCTGTTTTTT. The whole variable domain, remainder taken from reference TRBV5-1 and TRBJ2-2, is KAGVTQTPRYLIKTRGQQVTLSCSPISGHRSVSWYQQTPGQGLQFLFEYFSETQRNKGNFPGRFSGRQFSNSRSEMNVSTLELGDSALYLCASCETSGRPPGELFFGEGSRLTVL.